The clone carrying this T cell receptor beta chain was recorded only once. Its antigen is unidentified. Per the germline V gene, CDR1 is MGHRA and CDR2 is YSYEKL. The CDR3 length is 16 residues. The trim removed 4 bases at V and 2 bases at J, leaving 6 bases unmatched. The data are from a study of shared clonotypes between healthy human individuals. Looking at the study overall: Every donor yielded three CD4 naive, three CD4 memory, two CD8 naive and one CD8 memory plate. Study-wide results and caveats: Shared clonotypes: 4.5% to 5% naive CD4, 3.5% to 4% naive CD8, 2.3% memory CD4, 0.4% to 0.45% memory CD8.

In the study's own analysis: ImmunoSEQ yielded junction-only sequences lacking quality scores, so filtering differed. The protocol was immunoSEQ multiplex PCR, while the TCRdb copy is restricted to in-frame clones and leaves out a portion. V, J and clone size are taken as reported in that table, and D and trimming were inferred from the DNA itself. In the table there are about 1,500,000 clones, roughly 96% of which are singletons. The sample was naive CD4+ T cells sorted from blood. Subset indicated: CD45RA+ positively selected. The source of this sequence is a man aged 25 to 40 in good health. The genes are TRBV4-1 and TRBJ2-7; TRBD2 aligns across 12 bases. This CDR3 is CASSRGTSGSTYEQYF. For the CDR3, the DNA is TGCGCCAGCAGCCGTGGGACTAGCGGGTCAACCTACGAGCAGTACTTC.